One and the same sample provided the 20 T cell receptor beta chains below, sequenced in a study of cytomegalovirus exposure and HLA in healthy donors. The PCR was carried out with 60 Vbeta primers and 13 Jbeta primers. TCRdb's copy holds only in-frame clones and misses some; the assay was immunoSEQ multiplex PCR. In the table there are some 130,000 clones, approximately 73% of which are singletons. The sequencing input was PBMCs. These receptors came from a middle-aged woman in good health and CMV-seronegative.

The gene calls are TRBV10-1 and TRBJ1-1; D may be TRBD1 (5 bases). V lost 3 bases and J lost 2, with 10 bases in between. The CDR3 loop spans 14 amino acids. Germline-derived CDR1 and CDR2 are WNHNN and SYGVQD (reference sequence). CDR3 residues: CASSDGGTNTEAFF. The CDR3 nucleotides read TGCGCCAGCAGTGACGGGGGGACTAACACTGAAGCTTTCTTT.

J is TRBJ2-1 and V is TRBV14; TRBD2 aligns across 13 bases. Germline values: CDR1 SGHDN, CDR2 FVKESK. The CDR3 length is 20 residues. Trimming took 4 bases from V and 0 from J; bases not matched to a gene: 12. For the CDR3, the DNA is TGTGCCAGCAGCCCACGGTCGGGACTAGCGGGGTGGAGCTCCTACAATGAGCAGTTCTTC. This codes for CASSPRSGLAGWSSYNEQFF.

The chain has TRBV9 and TRBJ1-2; D is possibly TRBD1 (5 bases). Germline V CDR1 and CDR2: SGDLS, YYNGEE. The CDR3 loop spans 14 amino acids. With 0 bases removed from V and 2 bases from J, the gap between germline ends came to 8 bases. CDR3 amino acids: CASSVDSGNYGYTF. CDR3 nucleotides: TGTGCCAGCAGCGTAGATTCAGGGAACTATGGCTACACCTTC.

V gene TRBV28 combines with J gene TRBJ1-1; no definite D call. The CDR3 sequence is 13 residues long. CDR1 is MDHEN, CDR2 SYDVKM, per germline. The germline V and J ends were trimmed by 5 bases and 6 bases, with 13 bases remaining between them. The CDR3 reads CASSPPGNSEAFF. As DNA, the CDR3 is TGTGCCAGCAGTCCTCCGGGTAATTCTGAAGCTTTCTTT.

The chain employs TRBV7-9 and TRBJ2-3; D unresolved. Trimming left V 5 bases short and J 3 bases short, with 6 bases between. The germline CDR1 and CDR2 sequences are SEHNR and FQNEAQ (reference sequence). The CDR3 extends over 12 amino acids. CDR3 nucleotide sequence: TGTGCCAGCAGCACCAGTACAGATACGCAGTATTTT. Translation: CASSTSTDTQYF.

The gene calls are TRBV16 and TRBJ2-5; weak D call: TRBD1 (5 bases). CDR3 size: 13 residues. CDR1 is KGHSY, CDR2 FQNENV, per germline. The CDR3 DNA reads as TGTACGTGCGCTAAGGGGCGCAGAGAGACCCAGTACTTC. Its translation: CTCAKGRRETQYF.

This chain connects TRBV6-1 to TRBJ2-3; D is uncertain. The length of the CDR3 is 12 residues. CDR1 MNHNS and CDR2 SASEGT come from the germline V gene. Trimming took 3 bases from V and 2 from J, leaving 3 bases between them. The CDR3 DNA sequence: TGTGCCAGCAGTGACTACACAGATACGCAGTATTTT. It encodes CASSDYTDTQYF.

This clone has a handful of counts. This chain connects TRBV5-6 to TRBJ2-3; tentatively, D is TRBD1 (5 bases). Deletions cut 4 bases from V and 6 bases from J, with 18 bases between. This CDR3 comprises 15 residues. CDR1 is SGHDT, CDR2 YYEEEE, per germline. The CDR3 region has the DNA TGTGCCAGCAGCCCCCAAGGGGCCGATAGGGATACGCAGTATTTT. It yields the protein CASSPQGADRDTQYF.

The V and J genes are TRBV5-1 and TRBJ1-4, with a tentative D call TRBD1 (6 bases). The CDR3 is 15 residues long. V lost 2 bases and J 3 bases, leaving 11 bases between the germline ends. Germline values: CDR1 SGHRS, CDR2 YFSETQ. The CDR3 sequence: CASSFQGLSNEKLFF. Here the CDR3 DNA reads TGCGCCAGCAGCTTCCAGGGGTTATCTAATGAAAAACTGTTTTTT.

The chain uses TRBV7-2 and TRBJ2-1, with 7 positions matching TRBD2. V was clipped by 5 bases and J by 7 bases; unmatched bases: 17. From germline, CDR1 is SGHTA and CDR2 FQGNSA. The CDR3 sequence is 17 residues long. CDR3 sequence (DNA): TGTGCCAGCAGCCCTACTCGGTCGGGGGGTACTAGGAATGAGCAGTTCTTC. Translation: CASSPTRSGGTRNEQFF.

The rearrangement uses TRBV21-1 and TRBJ2-7; the table's D call of TRBD1 was not tested on the DNA. TRBV21-1 is a documented pseudogene. CDR3 length equals 20 residues. The CDR3 bases are TGTGCCAGAACCCCACTCTTACACGGACAGGGGGCCGAAGAAGTGTACGAGCAGTACTTC. This sequence encodes CARTPLLHGQGAEEVYEQYF.

This sequence joins TRBV27 and TRBJ1-1, with a weak D call TRBD1 (6 bases). V dropped 5 bases and J dropped 5 bases, with 18 bases sitting between them. The CDR3 spans 15 residues. Germline lookup yields CDR1 MNHEY and CDR2 SMNVEV (reference sequence). The DNA of the CDR3 is TGTGCCAGCAGTCCTCGCGGGGGCGGGAGGACTGAAGCTTTCTTT. Translated: CASSPRGGGRTEAFF.

The chain links TRBV11-2 to TRBJ1-3; no firm D call. CDR1 is SGHAT and CDR2 is FQNNGV in the germline V gene. Trimming removed 0 bases from V and 0 bases from J, with 12 bases in between. This CDR3 comprises 17 residues. The CDR3 nucleotides are TGTGCCAGCAGCTTAGATTTGTTTTCCTCCTCTGGAAACACCATATATTTT. This encodes CASSLDLFSSSGNTIYF.

This sequence joins TRBV19 and TRBJ2-1, with 9 bases matching TRBD2. The V and J ends lost 9 bases and 3 bases, in that order; junction bases with no gene match: 18. This CDR3 spans 18 amino acids. Germline V gene data show CDR1 as LNHDA and CDR2 as SQIVND (reference sequence). This chain's CDR3 is CASDSGGGHQRLYNEQFF. CDR3 in DNA: TGTGCCAGCGATAGCGGGGGCGGCCACCAACGACTCTACAATGAGCAGTTCTTC.

The rearrangement links TRBV9 to TRBJ2-1, with 8 nucleotides matching TRBD2. CDR3 length equals 15 residues. The germline CDR1 and CDR2 sequences are SGDLS and YYNGEE. V lost 4 bases, J lost 7 bases, and 10 bases stayed unmatched. The CDR3 region has the DNA TGTGCCAGCAGCCTCCTTCCGGGGGGGCAAAATGAGCAGTTCTTC. Its protein product is CASSLLPGGQNEQFF. Complete variable domain (other parts from reference TRBV9 and TRBJ2-1): DSGVTQTPKHLITATGQRVTLRCSPRSGDLSVYWYQQSLDQGLQFLIQYYNGEERAKGNILERFSAQQFPDLHSELNLSSLELGDSALYFCASSLLPGGQNEQFFGPGTRLTVL.

This chain joins TRBV5-4 and TRBJ2-5; the match to TRBD2 covers 7 bases. Germline V gene lookup returns CDR1 SGHNT and CDR2 YYREEE (reference sequence). The trim removed 3 bases at V and 4 bases at J, leaving 6 bases unmatched. The CDR3 spans 14 residues. CDR3 amino acids: CASSSTGGGETQYF. The CDR3 bases are TGTGCCAGCAGCTCAACTGGGGGGGGAGAGACCCAGTACTTC.

This clone was seen just once. Other DNA sequences in the same sample also yield this CDR3. The V and J genes are TRBV5-4 and TRBJ2-5, with TRBD2 identical over 9 bases. Per germline, CDR1 SGHNT and CDR2 YYREEE (reference sequence). The CDR3 covers 13 residues. Unmatched junction bases numbered 3, after V lost 1 base and J lost 8 bases. DNA of the CDR3: TGTGCCAGCAGCTTGCCTAGCGGGGAAACCCAGTACTTC. Amino acid sequence: CASSLPSGETQYF.

The chain has TRBV19 and TRBJ1-1; D remains unclear. Looked up from germline, CDR1 is LNHDA and CDR2 is SQIVND (reference sequence). CDR3 length equals 15 residues. Trimming left V 4 bases short and J 5 bases short, with 17 bases between. This chain's CDR3 is CASSSQPGYGTEAFF. The DNA of the CDR3 is TGTGCCAGTAGTAGTCAGCCGGGGTACGGGACTGAAGCTTTCTTT. Full variable domain (rest looked up from reference TRBV19 and TRBJ1-1): DGGITQSPKYLFRKEGQNVTLSCEQNLNHDAMYWYRQDPGQGLRLIYYSQIVNDFQKGDIAEGYSVSREKKESFPLTVTSAQKNPTAFYLCASSSQPGYGTEAFFGQGTRLTVV.

The chain links TRBV19 to TRBJ2-4, with 7 positions matching TRBD1. The CDR3 spans 14 residues. CDR1 is LNHDA and CDR2 is SQIVND in the germline V gene (reference sequence). After removal of 4 bases from V and 5 bases from J, the junction contained 5 bases not matched to a gene. CDR3 amino acids: CASSTYGTENIQYF. DNA of the CDR3: TGTGCCAGTAGTACATACGGGACAGAAAACATTCAGTACTTC.

This chain joins TRBV20-1 and TRBJ2-1; the D gene is possibly TRBD1 (5 bases). Deletions cut 5 bases from V and 9 bases from J, with 8 bases between. Germline CDR1 DFQATT, CDR2 SNEGSKA (reference sequence). The CDR3 extends over 10 amino acids. CDR3 sequence (DNA): TGCAGTGCTGTGCAGGGTGAGCAGTTCTTC. Translation: CSAVQGEQFF.